The 15 T cell receptor beta chains presented below share a single source sample, sequenced in a study of vaccination effects on CD4 cells after COVID-19. Their antigens are not known. Sequencing followed a ViraFEST assay step that expanded antigen-specific CD4+ T cells with viral peptide pools. Isolation of CD4+ T cells took place after approximately ten days of culture. As their vaccination, participants received two doses of either BNT162b2 or mRNA-1273. Sequencing used immunoSEQ multiplex PCR; TCRdb keeps in-frame clones, though not all of them. The data show tens of thousands of clones, with 75% to 90% seen just once and approximately 6% held by the top ten. The specimen comprised CD4+ T cells from PBMCs cultured with SARS-CoV-2 spike peptides, sampled after COVID-19 vaccination. These receptors originate from a human donor who received a COVID-19 vaccine. Some clones in this sample may be carry-over from other donors' samples.

V is TRBV20-1 and J is TRBJ1-2; 8 bases map to TRBD1. From germline, CDR1 is DFQATT and CDR2 SNEGSKA (reference sequence). V was clipped by 3 bases and J by 6 bases; unmatched bases: 3. The CDR3 is 12 residues long. CDR3 region: CSASLDRDGYTF. For the CDR3, the DNA is TGCAGTGCTAGTCTGGACAGGGATGGCTACACCTTC.

The chain combines TRBV6-5 with TRBJ2-1; D is unresolved. V was clipped by 0 bases and J by 1 base, with 10 bases between them. CDR1 is MNHEY, CDR2 SVGAGI, per germline. The CDR3 is made up of 16 amino acids. The CDR3 DNA sequence: TGTGCCAGCAGTTACTCGACGCACAGTTCCTACAATGAGCAGTTCTTC. Translating gives CASSYSTHSSYNEQFF.

The chain couples TRBV12-3 or TRBV12-4 to TRBJ1-2; no definite D call. V shed 7 bases and J shed 4 bases, with 7 bases lying between them. This CDR3 is built from 11 residues. In DNA form, the CDR3 reads TGTGCCAGCACCCCAATCTATGGCTACACCTTC. Translated: CASTPIYGYTF.

The chain is built from TRBV18 and TRBJ2-5; D tentatively fits TRBD1 or TRBD2 (5 bases each). The CDR3 has 14 residues. The V end was cut by 0 bases, the J end by 1 base, with 6 bases between. Per germline, CDR1 KGHSH and CDR2 LQKENI. DNA of the CDR3: TGTGCCAGCTCACCACCGGGGGTCCAAGAGACCCAGTACTTC. This codes for CASSPPGVQETQYF.

This chain joins TRBV29-1 and TRBJ1-1; D not certain. The CDR3 has 13 amino acids. Trimming stripped 3 bases from V and 1 base from J, with 9 bases between. CDR1 is SQVTM and CDR2 is ANQGSEA in the germline V gene. CDR3 amino acids: CSVDSVGNTEAFF. CDR3 sequence (DNA): TGCAGCGTTGACTCGGTCGGGAACACTGAAGCTTTCTTT.

This clone has a single count. CDR3 sequence (DNA): TGTGCCAGCAGCGGGGACAGGGGGCTAGGCGGGGAGCTGTTTTTT. Translation gives CASSGDRGLGGELFF. The gene calls are TRBV7-3 and TRBJ2-2; 12 bases map to TRBD1. Germline CDR1 SGHTA, CDR2 FQGTGA. Trimming at V came to 5 bases and at J to 7 bases, leaving 5 bases not matched to a gene. This CDR3 is 15 amino acids long. The full variable domain, its missing parts supplied by reference TRBV7-3 and TRBJ2-2, is GAGVSQTPSNKVTEKGKYVELRCDPISGHTALYWYRQSLGQGPEFLIYFQGTGAADDSGLPNDRFFAVRPEGSVSTLKIQRTERGDSAVYLCASSGDRGLGGELFFGEGSRLTVL.

The chain couples TRBV24-1 to TRBJ2-5, with 7 positions matching TRBD2. This CDR3 is built from 16 residues. Germline V gives CDR1 KGHDR, CDR2 SFDVKD. V was pared by 3 bases and J by 5 bases, with 11 bases of the junction left unmatched. CDR3 nucleotides: TGTGCCACCAGTGATCCCGTGGGGGGGGACGGTGAGACCCAGTACTTC. It encodes CATSDPVGGDGETQYF.

The chain links TRBV15 to TRBJ1-2, with 7 positions matching TRBD1. Losses at the gene ends were 1 base for V and 3 bases for J; bases not matched to a gene: 2. This CDR3 has 14 residues. Germline V gene lookup returns CDR1 LNHNV and CDR2 YYDKDF (reference sequence). CDR3 coding DNA: TGTGCCACCAGCAGAGGGGGACAGTACTATGGCTACACCTTC. Its protein is CATSRGGQYYGYTF. Using reference TRBV15 and TRBJ1-2 for the parts outside the CDR3, the full variable domain is DAMVIQNPRYQVTQFGKPVTLSCSQTLNHNVMYWYQQKSSQAPKLLFHYYDKDFNNEADTPDNFQSRRPNTSFCFLDIRSPGLGDTAMYLCATSRGGQYYGYTFGSGTRLTVV.

In its sample, this clone was seen once. The rearrangement joins TRBV18 to TRBJ2-5; TRBD2 matches 7 bases. The V gene end was trimmed by 3 bases and the J gene end by 5 bases; junction bases not matched to a gene: 9. The germline V gene encodes CDR1 KGHSH and CDR2 LQKENI. There are 15 residues in the CDR3. In nucleotides, the CDR3 is TGTGCCAGCTCACCTGGACACCCCGGGGGGGAGACCCAGTACTTC. It codes for CASSPGHPGGETQYF.

CDR3 in DNA: TGTGCCAGCAGCCAAAATCGGGACAGCCAAGAGACCCAGTACTTC. This translates into CASSQNRDSQETQYF. The V and J genes are TRBV3-1 (or the pseudogene TRBV3-2) and TRBJ2-5, with 7 positions matching TRBD1. CDR3 size: 15 residues. Germline loops: CDR1 LGHDT, CDR2 YNNKEL (reference sequence). The ends lost 2 bases at V and 1 base at J; junction bases unmatched: 4.

This clone was recorded once. The sample has other DNA sequences that encode this CDR3 too. This sequence joins TRBV7-3 and TRBJ2-3, with TRBD2 as a possible D gene (6 bases). The CDR3 totals 15 residues. V was trimmed by 2 bases and J by 0 bases, leaving 9 bases between them. In germline, CDR1 is SGHTA, CDR2 FQGTGA. CDR3 coding DNA: TGTGCCAGCAGCTTACGGGCGGGGAGCACAGATACGCAGTATTTT. Translating gives CASSLRAGSTDTQYF. The full variable domain, with the rest looked up from reference TRBV7-3 and TRBJ2-3, is GAGVSQTPSNKVTEKGKYVELRCDPISGHTALYWYRQSLGQGPEFLIYFQGTGAADDSGLPNDRFFAVRPEGSVSTLKIQRTERGDSAVYLCASSLRAGSTDTQYFGPGTRLTVL.

The chain carries TRBV6-2 or TRBV6-3 and TRBJ1-1; possibly TRBD1 for D (5 bases). This CDR3 is 16 amino acids long. V was cut by 6 bases and J by 1 base, with 18 bases left in between. Germline-derived CDR1 and CDR2 are MNHEY and SVGEGT. The CDR3 DNA reads as TGTGCCAGCAGCCCACATAGCGGGACGAGGAACACTGAAGCTTTCTTT. Protein product: CASSPHSGTRNTEAFF.

The genes are TRBV30 and TRBJ2-5; 7 positions match TRBD2. This CDR3 comprises 11 residues. The germline V gene has CDR1 GTSNPN and CDR2 SVGIG (reference sequence). V shed 3 bases and J 10 bases; nucleotides not matched to a gene: 5. The CDR3 loop reads CAWSTTSNQYF. The CDR3 DNA is TGTGCCTGGAGCACGACTAGCAACCAGTACTTC.

The rearrangement joins TRBV5-6 to TRBJ1-2; the match to TRBD1 covers 7 bases. Trimming took 2 bases from V and 4 from J; bases not matched to a gene: 5. Germline V gives CDR1 SGHDT, CDR2 YYEEEE. The CDR3 runs 14 residues. The CDR3 sequence: CASSFRTGPYGYTF. The CDR3 region has the DNA TGTGCCAGCAGCTTTCGGACAGGCCCCTATGGCTACACCTTC.

This clone was observed once. The gene calls are TRBV29-1 and TRBJ2-7, with 10 nucleotides matching TRBD1. The germline gives CDR1 SQVTM, CDR2 ANQGSEA. Unmatched junction bases numbered 3, after V lost 5 bases and J lost 5 bases. CDR3 size: 12 residues. The DNA for the CDR3 is TGCAGCGTTATTGGACAGGGGGACGAGCAGTACGTC. The encoded protein is CSVIGQGDEQYV.